Listed below are T cell receptor beta chains from one sample, sequenced in a study of PD-L1 blockade in urothelial cancer. Clones were read by immunoSEQ multiplex PCR, and TCRdb kept only the in-frame ones, dropping some. The sample lists about 56,000 clones, about 85% occurring once. The specimen was PBMCs, collected around atezolizumab (anti-PD-L1) treatment. The receptors were gathered from a man aged 70-80 years with urothelial cancer. CDR3s include the opening cysteine and the closing phenylalanine or tryptophan. The D gene is left open where the match is weak. Not every row has a clone size; where given, it reads once, few, many or a size class.

clone_size: NA
v_call: TRBV5-5
d_call: TRBD1
j_call: TRBJ1-1
cdr3_nt: TGTGCCAGCAGCTTGCTTGCAGGGGGCACTGAAGCTTTCTTT
cdr3_aa: CASSLLAGGTEAFF

clone_size: NA
v_call: TRBV7-9
d_call: NA
j_call: TRBJ2-1
cdr3_nt: TGTGCCAGCAGCTTAGATTTTCGAAGCGCGGGACTTTCCCCTGTTCAGCAGTTCTTC
cdr3_aa: CASSLDFRSAGLSPVQQFF

clone_size: NA
v_call: TRBV28
d_call: TRBD1
j_call: TRBJ2-7
cdr3_nt: TGTGCCAGCAGTTTCCCCGGGACAGGGGGCTGGAACGAGCAGTACTTC
cdr3_aa: CASSFPGTGGWNEQYF

clone_size: NA
v_call: TRBV18
d_call: TRBD2
j_call: TRBJ2-5
cdr3_nt: TGTGCCAGCTCACTCGGGACTAGAAGGGAGACCCAGTACTTC
cdr3_aa: CASSLGTRRETQYF

clone_size: few
v_call: TRBV7-8
d_call: NA
j_call: TRBJ2-2
cdr3_nt: TGTGCCAGCAGCTTAAGGGGCGGGACGACCGGGGAGCTGTTTTTT
cdr3_aa: CASSLRGGTTGELFF

clone_size: NA
v_call: TRBV29-1
d_call: TRBD2
j_call: TRBJ2-7
cdr3_nt: TGCAGCGTAGAGGGACTAGCGGGTGCCACCTACGAGCAGTACTTC
cdr3_aa: CSVEGLAGATYEQYF

clone_size: NA
v_call: TRBV28
d_call: NA
j_call: TRBJ2-2
cdr3_nt: TGTGCCAGCAGAGGGGTTGGTTGGGGCTTCACAGTCAAGCTACGCACCGGGGAGCTGTTTTTT
cdr3_aa: CASRGVGWGFTVKLRTGELFF

clone_size: NA
v_call: TRBV7-3
d_call: NA
j_call: TRBJ2-6
cdr3_nt: TGTGCCAGCAGCTCCGTTGGAGGGACGGCCAACGTCCTGACTTTC
cdr3_aa: CASSSVGGTANVLTF

clone_size: NA
v_call: TRBV14
d_call: TRBD1
j_call: TRBJ1-2
cdr3_nt: TGTGCCAGCAGCCAATACCCGGAGGGATGGGCAGGGGGAAACTATGGCTACACCTTC
cdr3_aa: CASSQYPEGWAGGNYGYTF

clone_size: NA
v_call: TRBV28
d_call: TRBD2
j_call: TRBJ2-5
cdr3_nt: TGTGCCAGCAGTTCCACCCCCGCGGGGGGAGAGACCCAGTACTTC
cdr3_aa: CASSSTPAGGETQYF

clone_size: NA
v_call: TRBV5-3
d_call: NA
j_call: TRBJ1-2
cdr3_nt: TGTGCCAGAAAAAGTGAAGAGAGCCCCCGTAAGGGAGGAGAGGGCTACACCTTC
cdr3_aa: CARKSEESPRKGGEGYTF

clone_size: NA
v_call: TRBV9
d_call: TRBD1
j_call: TRBJ1-4
cdr3_nt: TGTGCCAGCAGCCTCACCCCTTCAGGGGGCGAGGAAAAACTGTTTTTT
cdr3_aa: CASSLTPSGGEEKLFF

clone_size: NA
v_call: TRBV9
d_call: NA
j_call: TRBJ1-3
cdr3_nt: TGTGCCAGCAGCGTAGAAATAAACTCTGGAAACACCATATATTTT
cdr3_aa: CASSVEINSGNTIYF

clone_size: NA
v_call: TRBV2
d_call: NA
j_call: TRBJ1-1
cdr3_nt: TGTGCCAACACCCCAACAGGGATGAACACTGAAGCTTTCTTT
cdr3_aa: CANTPTGMNTEAFF

clone_size: NA
v_call: TRBV25-1
d_call: TRBD1
j_call: TRBJ1-2
cdr3_nt: TGTGCCAGCAGTTCTCCCCCGGACAGGGCCGACTATGGCTACACCTTC
cdr3_aa: CASSSPPDRADYGYTF

clone_size: NA
v_call: TRBV7-2
d_call: TRBD1
j_call: TRBJ1-3
cdr3_nt: TGTGCCAGCAGCTTAAGCCAGGGGGCTTCTGGAAACACCATATATTTT
cdr3_aa: CASSLSQGASGNTIYF

clone_size: NA
v_call: TRBV6-6
d_call: NA
j_call: TRBJ1-5
cdr3_nt: TGTGCCAGCAGTAACACAGGGAGCAATCAGCCCCAGCATTTT
cdr3_aa: CASSNTGSNQPQHF

clone_size: NA
v_call: TRBV5-5
d_call: TRBD1
j_call: TRBJ2-4
cdr3_nt: TGTGCCAGCAGCCAAGGACAGGGCCCCCCGTTGAACATTCAGTACTTC
cdr3_aa: CASSQGQGPPLNIQYF

clone_size: NA
v_call: TRBV5-4
d_call: TRBD1
j_call: TRBJ1-1
cdr3_nt: TGTGCCAGCAGCCTCCGGGACAGGGGGCGCGAGGGCACTGAAGCTTTCTTT
cdr3_aa: CASSLRDRGREGTEAFF

clone_size: NA
v_call: TRBV4-1
d_call: NA
j_call: TRBJ1-2
cdr3_nt: TGCGCCAGCAGCCAAGATGTCGACAGAAACTATGGCTACACCTTC
cdr3_aa: CASSQDVDRNYGYTF

clone_size: NA
v_call: TRBV30
d_call: TRBD2
j_call: TRBJ2-5
cdr3_nt: TGTGCCTGGACCAGAGGGAGCGGGAGGGGTGAGACCCAGTACTTC
cdr3_aa: CAWTRGSGRGETQYF

clone_size: NA
v_call: TRBV5-1
d_call: NA
j_call: TRBJ1-1
cdr3_nt: TGCGCCAGCAGCTTGGCCGCAGGGTCAGCTATTTGGAACACTGAAGCTTTCTTT
cdr3_aa: CASSLAAGSAIWNTEAFF

clone_size: few
v_call: TRBV5-1
d_call: TRBD2
j_call: TRBJ2-2
cdr3_nt: TGCGCCAGCAGCTTGGAAGCTTGGGGGGGGATTGCCGGGGAGCTGTTTTTT
cdr3_aa: CASSLEAWGGIAGELFF

clone_size: NA
v_call: TRBV15
d_call: TRBD2
j_call: TRBJ2-3
cdr3_nt: TGTGCCACCAGCAGAGGATGGGGAGCGGGACTTGGCACAGATACGCAGTATTTT
cdr3_aa: CATSRGWGAGLGTDTQYF

clone_size: NA
v_call: TRBV2
d_call: TRBD1
j_call: TRBJ1-2
cdr3_nt: TGTGCCAGCAGTGAAGGGGACAGTAACTATGGCTACACCTTC
cdr3_aa: CASSEGDSNYGYTF

clone_size: once
v_call: TRBV10-3
d_call: NA
j_call: TRBJ2-7
cdr3_nt: TGTGCCATCGGGCAGGGCCCCTCCTACGAGCAGTACTTC
cdr3_aa: CAIGQGPSYEQYF

clone_size: NA
v_call: TRBV28
d_call: TRBD1
j_call: TRBJ1-1
cdr3_nt: TGTGCCAGCAGTCCATATCCTACTGGGACAGGGTCCACTGAAGCTTTCTTT
cdr3_aa: CASSPYPTGTGSTEAFF

clone_size: NA
v_call: TRBV5-6
d_call: TRBD1
j_call: TRBJ2-5
cdr3_nt: TGTGCCAGCAGCCTAGGGACAGTCCAAGAGACCCAGTACTTC
cdr3_aa: CASSLGTVQETQYF

clone_size: NA
v_call: TRBV30
d_call: NA
j_call: TRBJ2-1
cdr3_nt: TGTGCCTGGAGCCACTACAATGAGCAGTTCTTC
cdr3_aa: CAWSHYNEQFF

clone_size: NA
v_call: TRBV19
d_call: TRBD1
j_call: TRBJ2-5
cdr3_nt: TGTGCCAGTAGTGGAAACAGGGGGCCCGCGGGGACCCAGTACTTC
cdr3_aa: CASSGNRGPAGTQYF

clone_size: NA
v_call: TRBV19
d_call: TRBD1
j_call: TRBJ2-5
cdr3_nt: TGTGCCAGTAGTATAGGTCGGACAGGGGACCAAGAGACCCAGTACTTC
cdr3_aa: CASSIGRTGDQETQYF

clone_size: NA
v_call: TRBV5-1
d_call: NA
j_call: TRBJ2-7
cdr3_nt: TGCGCCAGCAGCCAGGACAGCTCCTACGAGCAGTACTTC
cdr3_aa: CASSQDSSYEQYF

clone_size: NA
v_call: TRBV19
d_call: TRBD2
j_call: TRBJ2-1
cdr3_nt: TGTGCCAGTAGAGGGCGGGAGGGGAACAATGAGCAGTTCTTC
cdr3_aa: CASRGREGNNEQFF

clone_size: NA
v_call: TRBV25-1
d_call: TRBD1
j_call: TRBJ2-2
cdr3_nt: TGTGCCAGCAGTGGACGGACAGGGAGAGACGGGGAGCTGTTTTTT
cdr3_aa: CASSGRTGRDGELFF

clone_size: NA
v_call: TRBV5-4
d_call: TRBD2
j_call: TRBJ2-2
cdr3_nt: TGTGCCAGCAGCCGGGAGGGACTAAGCACGGGCGGGGAGCTGTTTTTT
cdr3_aa: CASSREGLSTGGELFF

clone_size: NA
v_call: TRBV7-2
d_call: NA
j_call: TRBJ2-1
cdr3_nt: TGTGCCAGCAGCCCCCGGGACTTCTCCTACAATGAGCAGTTCTTC
cdr3_aa: CASSPRDFSYNEQFF

clone_size: NA
v_call: TRBV11-2
d_call: NA
j_call: TRBJ1-2
cdr3_nt: TGTGCCAGCAGCCCCTCCTCGACAGAAACCTATGGCTACACCTTC
cdr3_aa: CASSPSSTETYGYTF

clone_size: once
v_call: TRBV5-3
d_call: TRBD2
j_call: TRBJ2-1
cdr3_nt: TGTGCCAGATGGGCAAGCGGGACGTACAATGAGCAGTTCTTC
cdr3_aa: CARWASGTYNEQFF

clone_size: once
v_call: TRBV7-6
d_call: TRBD1
j_call: TRBJ2-7
cdr3_nt: TGTGCCAGCAGCTTAGCTGGGACAGGGTCTTACGAGCAGTACTTC
cdr3_aa: CASSLAGTGSYEQYF

clone_size: NA
v_call: TRBV2
d_call: TRBD1
j_call: TRBJ2-5
cdr3_nt: TGTGCCAGCAGTGGAGGGGACAGGGCTCAAGAGACCCAGTACTTC
cdr3_aa: CASSGGDRAQETQYF

clone_size: NA
v_call: TRBV2
d_call: NA
j_call: TRBJ1-6
cdr3_nt: TGTGCCAGCAGTGAAGTCAACCTCAGGTCACCCCTCCACTTT
cdr3_aa: CASSEVNLRSPLHF

clone_size: NA
v_call: TRBV14
d_call: TRBD1
j_call: TRBJ2-1
cdr3_nt: TGTGCCAGCAGCCCCGGGACAGGGGGTTACAATGAGCAGTTCTTC
cdr3_aa: CASSPGTGGYNEQFF

clone_size: once
v_call: TRBV6-5
d_call: NA
j_call: TRBJ1-2
cdr3_nt: TGTGCCAGCAGACCCCCGGGGAACTTCTATGGCTACACCTTC
cdr3_aa: CASRPPGNFYGYTF

clone_size: NA
v_call: TRBV6-5
d_call: TRBD1
j_call: TRBJ2-5
cdr3_nt: TGTGCCAGCAGTGGGACAGGGGGCCGAGAGACCCAGTACTTC
cdr3_aa: CASSGTGGRETQYF

clone_size: NA
v_call: TRBV10-3
d_call: NA
j_call: TRBJ2-1
cdr3_nt: TGTGCCATCCGATCGGGGGACTCCTACAATGAGCAGTTCTTC
cdr3_aa: CAIRSGDSYNEQFF

clone_size: NA
v_call: TRBV2
d_call: TRBD1
j_call: TRBJ1-2
cdr3_nt: TGTGCCAGCAGTGAAGCTTGGACAGGGTACAACTATGGCTACACCTTC
cdr3_aa: CASSEAWTGYNYGYTF

clone_size: NA
v_call: TRBV7-9
d_call: NA
j_call: TRBJ2-3
cdr3_nt: TGTGCCAGCATACTTCCCAGCACAGATACGCAGTATTTT
cdr3_aa: CASILPSTDTQYF

clone_size: NA
v_call: TRBV19
d_call: NA
j_call: TRBJ1-5
cdr3_nt: TGTGCCAGTAGTCACGACGGGGGCCAGCATTTT
cdr3_aa: CASSHDGGQHF

clone_size: NA
v_call: TRBV27
d_call: TRBD2
j_call: TRBJ2-1
cdr3_nt: TGTGCCAGCCTGCGGGAGGGGGGGAATGAGCAGTTCTTC
cdr3_aa: CASLREGGNEQFF

clone_size: NA
v_call: TRBV10-2
d_call: TRBD1
j_call: TRBJ1-2
cdr3_nt: TGCGCCAGCAGTGGGACAGGTTCTAACTATGGCTACACCTTC
cdr3_aa: CASSGTGSNYGYTF